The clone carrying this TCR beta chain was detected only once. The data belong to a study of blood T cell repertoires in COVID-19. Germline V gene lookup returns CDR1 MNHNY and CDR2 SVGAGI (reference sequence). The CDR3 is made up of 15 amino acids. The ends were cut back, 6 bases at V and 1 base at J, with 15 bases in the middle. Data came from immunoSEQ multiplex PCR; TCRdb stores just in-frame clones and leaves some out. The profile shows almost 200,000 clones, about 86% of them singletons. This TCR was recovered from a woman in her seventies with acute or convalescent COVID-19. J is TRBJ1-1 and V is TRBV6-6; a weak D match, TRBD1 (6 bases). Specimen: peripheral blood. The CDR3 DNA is TGTGCCAGCAGAGATCTCAGGGGTGGGAACACTGAAGCTTTCTTT. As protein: CASRDLRGGNTEAFF.